The entry that follows covers one TCR beta chain sequence. No antigen is known for it. The ends were cut back, 6 bases at V and 6 bases at J, with 6 bases in the middle. Germline CDR1 is DFQATT and CDR2 is SNEGSKA (reference sequence). There are 10 residues in the CDR3. The data were obtained in a study of Ad26.COV2.S vaccination and SARS-CoV-2 variants. At the level of the study: Recipients of Ad26.COV2.S got it intramuscularly, once or twice 56 days apart. Overall study findings and caveats: Recipients of either vaccine or placebo displayed similar breadth of non-spike TCRs.

Treatment of the sample: roughly 19 received Ad26.COV2.S at low or high dose, single or two shots; about five received placebo; per-sample allocation not given. On day 63 after the first injection, vaccine and placebo recipients gave samples. Measured with immunoSEQ multiplex PCR; TCRdb has only the in-frame clones, and not every one. The table has fewer than 500,000 clones, less than 95% seen once. This chain joins TRBV20-1 and TRBJ2-1, with unresolved D. The clonotype was recovered from a person aged 18-65 years who received the Ad26.COV2.S COVID-19 vaccine or a placebo. The sequenced sample was peripheral blood, obtained in a trial of Ad26.COV2.S vaccine versus placebo. CDR3 amino acids: CSADFNEQFF. For the CDR3, the DNA is TGCAGTGCCGACTTCAATGAGCAGTTCTTC.